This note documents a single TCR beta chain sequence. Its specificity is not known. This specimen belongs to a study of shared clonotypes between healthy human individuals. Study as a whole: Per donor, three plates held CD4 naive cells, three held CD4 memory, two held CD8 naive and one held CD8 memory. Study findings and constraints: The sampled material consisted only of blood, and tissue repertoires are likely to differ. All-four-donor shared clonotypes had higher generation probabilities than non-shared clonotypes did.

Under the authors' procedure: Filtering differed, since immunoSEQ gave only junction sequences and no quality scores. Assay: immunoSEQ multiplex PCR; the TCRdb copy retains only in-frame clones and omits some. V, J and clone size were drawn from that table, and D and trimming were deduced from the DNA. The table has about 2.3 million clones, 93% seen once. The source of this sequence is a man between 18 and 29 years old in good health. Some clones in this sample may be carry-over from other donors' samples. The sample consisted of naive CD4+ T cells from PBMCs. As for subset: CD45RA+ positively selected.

CDR3 residues: CASKRRFSYNEQFF. The CDR3 DNA reads as TGCGCCAGCAAGCGCCGATTCTCCTACAATGAGCAGTTCTTC. This chain joins TRBV5-1 and TRBJ2-1, with D unclear. Germline-derived CDR1 and CDR2 are SGHRS and YFSETQ. V lost 6 bases and J 0 bases, leaving 10 bases between the germline ends. The CDR3 contains 14 residues.